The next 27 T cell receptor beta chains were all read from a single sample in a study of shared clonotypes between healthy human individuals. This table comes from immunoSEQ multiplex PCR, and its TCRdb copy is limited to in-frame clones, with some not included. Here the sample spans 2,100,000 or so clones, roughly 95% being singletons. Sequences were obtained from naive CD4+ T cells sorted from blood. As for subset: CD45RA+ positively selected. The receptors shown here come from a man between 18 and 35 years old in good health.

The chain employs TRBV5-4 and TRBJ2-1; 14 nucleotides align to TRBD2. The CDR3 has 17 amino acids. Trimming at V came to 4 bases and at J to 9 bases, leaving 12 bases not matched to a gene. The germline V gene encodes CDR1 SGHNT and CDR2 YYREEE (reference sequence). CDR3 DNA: TGTGCCAGCAGCCCCGATGGGACTAGCGGGAGCTTGGGTGAGCAGTTCTTC. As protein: CASSPDGTSGSLGEQFF.

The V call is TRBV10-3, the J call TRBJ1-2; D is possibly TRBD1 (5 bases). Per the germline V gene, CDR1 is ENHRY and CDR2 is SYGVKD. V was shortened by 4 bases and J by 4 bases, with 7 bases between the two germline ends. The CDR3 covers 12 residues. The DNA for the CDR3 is TGTGCCATCAGTGTGGGGACCTATGGCTACACCTTC. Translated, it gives CAISVGTYGYTF.

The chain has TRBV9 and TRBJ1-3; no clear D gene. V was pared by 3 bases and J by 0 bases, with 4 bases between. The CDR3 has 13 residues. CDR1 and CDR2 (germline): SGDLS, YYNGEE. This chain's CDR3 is CASSASSGNTIYF. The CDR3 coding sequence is TGTGCCAGCAGCGCCTCCTCTGGAAACACCATATATTTT. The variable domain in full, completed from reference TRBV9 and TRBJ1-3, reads DSGVTQTPKHLITATGQRVTLRCSPRSGDLSVYWYQQSLDQGLQFLIQYYNGEERAKGNILERFSAQQFPDLHSELNLSSLELGDSALYFCASSASSGNTIYFGEGSWLTVV.

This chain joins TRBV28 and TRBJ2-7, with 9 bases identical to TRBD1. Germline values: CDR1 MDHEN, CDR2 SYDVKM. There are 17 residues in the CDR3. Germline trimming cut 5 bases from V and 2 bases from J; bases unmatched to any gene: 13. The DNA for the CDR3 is TGTGCCAGCAGTCCGGGACAGGGACAAACACGGACCTACGAGCAGTACTTC. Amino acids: CASSPGQGQTRTYEQYF.

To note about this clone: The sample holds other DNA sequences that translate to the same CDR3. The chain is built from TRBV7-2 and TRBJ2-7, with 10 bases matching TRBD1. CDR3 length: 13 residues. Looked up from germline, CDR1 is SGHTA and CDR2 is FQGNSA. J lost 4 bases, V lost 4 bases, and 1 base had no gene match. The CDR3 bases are TGTGCCAGCAGCTCGGACAGGGGGTACGAGCAGTACTTC. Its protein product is CASSSDRGYEQYF.

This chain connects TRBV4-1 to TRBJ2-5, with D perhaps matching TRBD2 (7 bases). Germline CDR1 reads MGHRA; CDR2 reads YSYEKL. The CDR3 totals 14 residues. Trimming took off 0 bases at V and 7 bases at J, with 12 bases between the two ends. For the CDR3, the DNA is TGCGCCAGCAGCCAAGAGGGGGGGCCGGGGACCCAGTACTTC. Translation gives CASSQEGGPGTQYF.

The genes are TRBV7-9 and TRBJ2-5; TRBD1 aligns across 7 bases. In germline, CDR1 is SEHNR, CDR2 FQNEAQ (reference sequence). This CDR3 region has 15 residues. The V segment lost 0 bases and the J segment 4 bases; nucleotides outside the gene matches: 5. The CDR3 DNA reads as TGTGCCAGCAGCTTAGCCCGGGGACAGAGAGAGACCCAGTACTTC. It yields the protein CASSLARGQRETQYF. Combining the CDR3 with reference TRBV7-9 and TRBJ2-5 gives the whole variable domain DTGVSQNPRHKITKRGQNVTFRCDPISEHNRLYWYRQTLGQGPEFLTYFQNEAQLEKSRLLSDRFSAERPKGSFSTLEIQRTEQGDSAMYLCASSLARGQRETQYFGPGTRLLVL.

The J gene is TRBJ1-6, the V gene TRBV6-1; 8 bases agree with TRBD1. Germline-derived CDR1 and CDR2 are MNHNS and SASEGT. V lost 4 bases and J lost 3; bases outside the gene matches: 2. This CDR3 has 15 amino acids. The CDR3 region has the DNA TGTGCCAGCAGTGCCGGACAGGGCTATAATTCACCCCTCCACTTT. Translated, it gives CASSAGQGYNSPLHF.

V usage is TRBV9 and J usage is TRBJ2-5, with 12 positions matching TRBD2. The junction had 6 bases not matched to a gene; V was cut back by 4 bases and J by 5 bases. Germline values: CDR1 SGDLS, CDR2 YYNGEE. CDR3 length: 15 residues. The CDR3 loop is CASSFGLAGRETQYF. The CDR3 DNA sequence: TGTGCCAGCAGCTTTGGACTAGCGGGACGGGAGACCCAGTACTTC.

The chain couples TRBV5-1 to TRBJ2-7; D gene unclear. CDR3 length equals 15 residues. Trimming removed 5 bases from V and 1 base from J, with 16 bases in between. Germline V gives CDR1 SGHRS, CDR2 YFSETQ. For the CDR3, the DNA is TGCGCCAGCAGGGAAGGATTGGCCCCGTCCTACGAGCAGTACTTC. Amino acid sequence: CASREGLAPSYEQYF.

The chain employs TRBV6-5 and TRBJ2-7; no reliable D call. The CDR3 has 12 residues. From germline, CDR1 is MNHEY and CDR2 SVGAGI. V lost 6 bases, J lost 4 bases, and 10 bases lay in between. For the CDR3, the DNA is TGTGCCAGCAGGTCCATACGGTACGAGCAGTACTTC. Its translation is CASRSIRYEQYF.

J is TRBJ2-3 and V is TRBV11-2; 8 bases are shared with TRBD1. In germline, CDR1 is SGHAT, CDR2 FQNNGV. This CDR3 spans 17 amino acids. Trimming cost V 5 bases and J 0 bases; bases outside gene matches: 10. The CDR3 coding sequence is TGTGCCAGCAGCGACCGAACGACAGGGGCAAGCACAGATACGCAGTATTTT. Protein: CASSDRTTGASTDTQYF.

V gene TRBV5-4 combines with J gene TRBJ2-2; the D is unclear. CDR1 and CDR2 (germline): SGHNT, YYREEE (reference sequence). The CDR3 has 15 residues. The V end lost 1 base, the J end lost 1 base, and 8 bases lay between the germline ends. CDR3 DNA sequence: TGTGCCAGCAGCTTGTCCAGTCAGAACACCGGGGAGCTGTTTTTT. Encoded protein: CASSLSSQNTGELFF.

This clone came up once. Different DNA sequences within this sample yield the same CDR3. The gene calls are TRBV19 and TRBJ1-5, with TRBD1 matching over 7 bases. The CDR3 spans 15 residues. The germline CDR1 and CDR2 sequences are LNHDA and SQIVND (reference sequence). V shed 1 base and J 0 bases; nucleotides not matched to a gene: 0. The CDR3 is CASSIGTGSNQPQHF. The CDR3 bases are TGTGCCAGTAGTATAGGGACAGGTAGCAATCAGCCCCAGCATTTT.

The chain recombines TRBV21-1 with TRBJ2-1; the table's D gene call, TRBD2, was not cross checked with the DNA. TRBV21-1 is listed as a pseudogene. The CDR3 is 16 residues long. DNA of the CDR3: TGTGCCAGCAGTCAGGCCGCCGAGCGGGGGGCTCATGAGCAGTTCTTC. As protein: CASSQAAERGAHEQFF.

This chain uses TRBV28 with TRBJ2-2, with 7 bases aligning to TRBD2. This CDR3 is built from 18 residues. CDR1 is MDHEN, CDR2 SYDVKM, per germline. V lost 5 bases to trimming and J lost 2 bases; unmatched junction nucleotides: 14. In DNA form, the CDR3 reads TGTGCCAGCAGTCTGGACGAAGCCCGACTAGCCAACACCGGGGAGCTGTTTTTT. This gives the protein CASSLDEARLANTGELFF.

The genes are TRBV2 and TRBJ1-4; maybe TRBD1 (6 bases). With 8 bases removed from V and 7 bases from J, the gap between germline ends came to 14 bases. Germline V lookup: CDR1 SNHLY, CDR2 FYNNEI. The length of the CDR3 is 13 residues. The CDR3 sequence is CASRGGQIEKLFF. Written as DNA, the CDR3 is TGTGCCAGCCGGGGGGGGCAGATTGAAAAACTGTTTTTT. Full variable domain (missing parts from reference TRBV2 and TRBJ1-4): EPEVTQTPSHQVTQMGQEVILRCVPISNHLYFYWYRQILGQKVEFLVSFYNNEISEKSEIFDDQFSVERPDGSNFTLKIRSTKLEDSAMYFCASRGGQIEKLFFGSGTQLSVL.

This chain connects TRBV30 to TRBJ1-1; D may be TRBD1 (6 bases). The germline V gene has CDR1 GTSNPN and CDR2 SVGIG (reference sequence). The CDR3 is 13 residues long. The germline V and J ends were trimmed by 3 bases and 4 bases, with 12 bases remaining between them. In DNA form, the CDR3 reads TGTGCCTGGAGCAGCAGGGGAATCACTGAAGCTTTCTTT. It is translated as CAWSSRGITEAFF. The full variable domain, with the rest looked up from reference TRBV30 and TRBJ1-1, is SQTIHQWPATLVQPVGSPLSLECTVEGTSNPNLYWYRQAAGRGLQLLFYSVGIGQISSEVPQNLSASRPQDRQFILSSKKLLLSDSGFYLCAWSSRGITEAFFGQGTRLTVV.

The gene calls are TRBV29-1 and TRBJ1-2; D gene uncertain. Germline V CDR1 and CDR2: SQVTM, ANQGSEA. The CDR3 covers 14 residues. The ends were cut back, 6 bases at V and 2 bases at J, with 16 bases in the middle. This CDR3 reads CSVWNMGENYGYTF. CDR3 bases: TGCAGCGTGTGGAATATGGGCGAAAACTATGGCTACACCTTC.

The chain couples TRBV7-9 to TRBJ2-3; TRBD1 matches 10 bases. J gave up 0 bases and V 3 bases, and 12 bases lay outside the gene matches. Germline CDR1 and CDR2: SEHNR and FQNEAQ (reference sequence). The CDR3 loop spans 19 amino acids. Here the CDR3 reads CASSLGQGRTGPSTDTQYF. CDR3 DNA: TGTGCCAGCAGCTTGGGACAGGGGCGAACGGGACCTAGCACAGATACGCAGTATTTT.

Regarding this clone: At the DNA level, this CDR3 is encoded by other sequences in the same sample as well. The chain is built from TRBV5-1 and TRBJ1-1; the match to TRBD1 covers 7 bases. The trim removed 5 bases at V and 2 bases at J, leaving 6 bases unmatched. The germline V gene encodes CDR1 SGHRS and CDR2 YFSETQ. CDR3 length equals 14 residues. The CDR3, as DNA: TGCGCCAGCAGTCCCCAGGGGGGAAACACTGAAGCTTTCTTT. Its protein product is CASSPQGGNTEAFF.

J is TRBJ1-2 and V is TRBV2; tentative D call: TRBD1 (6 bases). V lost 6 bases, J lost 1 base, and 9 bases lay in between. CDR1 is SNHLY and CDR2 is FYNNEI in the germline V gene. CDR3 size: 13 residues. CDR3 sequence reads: CASRDRINYGYTF. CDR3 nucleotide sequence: TGTGCCAGCAGAGACAGGATTAACTATGGCTACACCTTC.

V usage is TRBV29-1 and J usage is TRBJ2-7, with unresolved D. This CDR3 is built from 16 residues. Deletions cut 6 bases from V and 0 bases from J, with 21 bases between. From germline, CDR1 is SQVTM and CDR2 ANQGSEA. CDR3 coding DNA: TGCAGCGTCCCCAAAGGGTCCGGAGCCAACTCCTACGAGCAGTACTTC. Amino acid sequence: CSVPKGSGANSYEQYF.

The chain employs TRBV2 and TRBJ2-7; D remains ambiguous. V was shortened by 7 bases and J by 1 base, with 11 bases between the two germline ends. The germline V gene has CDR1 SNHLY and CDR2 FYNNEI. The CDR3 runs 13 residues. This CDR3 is CASKATESYEQYF. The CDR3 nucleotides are TGTGCCAGCAAGGCGACTGAATCCTACGAGCAGTACTTC.

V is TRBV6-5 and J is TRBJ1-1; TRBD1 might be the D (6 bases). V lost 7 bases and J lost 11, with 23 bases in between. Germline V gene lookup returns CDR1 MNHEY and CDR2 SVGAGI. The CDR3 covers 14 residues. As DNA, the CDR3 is TGTGCCAGCACCCACGGGAGGGAGGCAGGGGTTGCTTTCTTT. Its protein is CASTHGREAGVAFF.

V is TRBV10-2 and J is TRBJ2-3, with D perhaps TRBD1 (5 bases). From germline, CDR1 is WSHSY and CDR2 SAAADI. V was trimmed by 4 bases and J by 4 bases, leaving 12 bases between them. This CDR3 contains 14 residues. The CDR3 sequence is CASSGRVGSDTQYF. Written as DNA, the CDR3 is TGCGCCAGCAGTGGCAGGGTGGGATCAGATACGCAGTATTTT.

The CDR3 sequence is CASSWTSGVGETQYF. CDR3 DNA sequence: TGTGCCAGCAGCTGGACTAGCGGTGTAGGAGAGACCCAGTACTTC. The chain couples TRBV7-8 to TRBJ2-5; TRBD2 matches at 10 bases. Germline loops: CDR1 SGHVS, CDR2 FQNEAQ. The CDR3 has 15 amino acids. The ends lost 4 bases at V and 4 bases at J; junction bases unmatched: 6.